This T cell receptor beta chain derives from a study of T cell changes during pregnancy in multiple sclerosis. Assay: immunoSEQ multiplex PCR; the TCRdb copy retains only in-frame clones and omits some. The sample holds 65,000 to 90,000 clones, roughly nine tenths seen once. The junction had 11 bases not matched to a gene; V was cut back by 5 bases and J by 8 bases. The CDR3 is made up of 14 amino acids. CDR1 is PRHDT and CDR2 is FYEKMQ in the germline V gene (reference sequence). Sequencing was performed on PBMCs, taken in the first trimester of pregnancy. V is TRBV13 and J is TRBJ1-1; 7 bases map to TRBD1. This receptor was obtained from a female donor in good health, serving as a control in a pregnancy study. Some clones in this sample may be carry-over from other donors' samples. The DNA for the CDR3 is TGTGCCAGCAGCCCTATGACAGGGATGAAGGAAGCTTTCTTT. Amino acids: CASSPMTGMKEAFF.